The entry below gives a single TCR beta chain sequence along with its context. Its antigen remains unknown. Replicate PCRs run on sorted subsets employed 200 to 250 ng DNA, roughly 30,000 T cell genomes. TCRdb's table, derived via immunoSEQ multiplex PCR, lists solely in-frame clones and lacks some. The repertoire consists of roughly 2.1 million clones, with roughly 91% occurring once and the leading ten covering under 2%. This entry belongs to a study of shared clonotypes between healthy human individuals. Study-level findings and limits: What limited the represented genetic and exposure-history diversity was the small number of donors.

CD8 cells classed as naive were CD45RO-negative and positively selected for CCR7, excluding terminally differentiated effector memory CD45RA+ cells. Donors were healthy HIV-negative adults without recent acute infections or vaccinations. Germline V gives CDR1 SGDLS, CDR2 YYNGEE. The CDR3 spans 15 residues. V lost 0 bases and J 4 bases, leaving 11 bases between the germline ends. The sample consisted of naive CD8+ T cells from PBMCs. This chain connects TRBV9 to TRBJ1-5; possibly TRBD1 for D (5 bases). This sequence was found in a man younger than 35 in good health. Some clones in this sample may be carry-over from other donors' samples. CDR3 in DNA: TGTGCCAGCAGCGTAGAAGGCAGGGCGAATCAGCCCCAGCATTTT. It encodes CASSVEGRANQPQHF. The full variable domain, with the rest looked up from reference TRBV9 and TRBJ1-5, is DSGVTQTPKHLITATGQRVTLRCSPRSGDLSVYWYQQSLDQGLQFLIQYYNGEERAKGNILERFSAQQFPDLHSELNLSSLELGDSALYFCASSVEGRANQPQHFGDGTRLSIL.